Given below is one T cell receptor beta chain in context. Its cognate antigen is unknown. Germline loops: CDR1 SGHRS, CDR2 YFSETQ. Trimming cost V 4 bases and J 5 bases; bases outside gene matches: 13. There are 16 residues in the CDR3. This entry comes from a study of cytomegalovirus exposure and HLA in healthy donors. Whole-study results and caveats: Looking again later, the authors saw that most CMV-associated TCR beta chains seemed HLA-restricted.

The PCR had 60 Vbeta and 13 Jbeta primers. The repertoire was sequenced with immunoSEQ multiplex PCR; TCRdb's copy has only in-frame clones and lacks some. The top ten hold 6% to 8% of the sample, which has about 130,000 clones, approximately 74% seen once. The rearrangement uses TRBV5-1 and TRBJ2-5; 8 nucleotides agree with TRBD2. The receptor was derived from a male donor in good health and CMV-seronegative. The sequenced material came from PBMCs. Here the CDR3 DNA reads TGCGCCAGCAGCCCGGGAGGGGGGACCGTGATGGAGACCCAGTACTTC. Its translation: CASSPGGGTVMETQYF.